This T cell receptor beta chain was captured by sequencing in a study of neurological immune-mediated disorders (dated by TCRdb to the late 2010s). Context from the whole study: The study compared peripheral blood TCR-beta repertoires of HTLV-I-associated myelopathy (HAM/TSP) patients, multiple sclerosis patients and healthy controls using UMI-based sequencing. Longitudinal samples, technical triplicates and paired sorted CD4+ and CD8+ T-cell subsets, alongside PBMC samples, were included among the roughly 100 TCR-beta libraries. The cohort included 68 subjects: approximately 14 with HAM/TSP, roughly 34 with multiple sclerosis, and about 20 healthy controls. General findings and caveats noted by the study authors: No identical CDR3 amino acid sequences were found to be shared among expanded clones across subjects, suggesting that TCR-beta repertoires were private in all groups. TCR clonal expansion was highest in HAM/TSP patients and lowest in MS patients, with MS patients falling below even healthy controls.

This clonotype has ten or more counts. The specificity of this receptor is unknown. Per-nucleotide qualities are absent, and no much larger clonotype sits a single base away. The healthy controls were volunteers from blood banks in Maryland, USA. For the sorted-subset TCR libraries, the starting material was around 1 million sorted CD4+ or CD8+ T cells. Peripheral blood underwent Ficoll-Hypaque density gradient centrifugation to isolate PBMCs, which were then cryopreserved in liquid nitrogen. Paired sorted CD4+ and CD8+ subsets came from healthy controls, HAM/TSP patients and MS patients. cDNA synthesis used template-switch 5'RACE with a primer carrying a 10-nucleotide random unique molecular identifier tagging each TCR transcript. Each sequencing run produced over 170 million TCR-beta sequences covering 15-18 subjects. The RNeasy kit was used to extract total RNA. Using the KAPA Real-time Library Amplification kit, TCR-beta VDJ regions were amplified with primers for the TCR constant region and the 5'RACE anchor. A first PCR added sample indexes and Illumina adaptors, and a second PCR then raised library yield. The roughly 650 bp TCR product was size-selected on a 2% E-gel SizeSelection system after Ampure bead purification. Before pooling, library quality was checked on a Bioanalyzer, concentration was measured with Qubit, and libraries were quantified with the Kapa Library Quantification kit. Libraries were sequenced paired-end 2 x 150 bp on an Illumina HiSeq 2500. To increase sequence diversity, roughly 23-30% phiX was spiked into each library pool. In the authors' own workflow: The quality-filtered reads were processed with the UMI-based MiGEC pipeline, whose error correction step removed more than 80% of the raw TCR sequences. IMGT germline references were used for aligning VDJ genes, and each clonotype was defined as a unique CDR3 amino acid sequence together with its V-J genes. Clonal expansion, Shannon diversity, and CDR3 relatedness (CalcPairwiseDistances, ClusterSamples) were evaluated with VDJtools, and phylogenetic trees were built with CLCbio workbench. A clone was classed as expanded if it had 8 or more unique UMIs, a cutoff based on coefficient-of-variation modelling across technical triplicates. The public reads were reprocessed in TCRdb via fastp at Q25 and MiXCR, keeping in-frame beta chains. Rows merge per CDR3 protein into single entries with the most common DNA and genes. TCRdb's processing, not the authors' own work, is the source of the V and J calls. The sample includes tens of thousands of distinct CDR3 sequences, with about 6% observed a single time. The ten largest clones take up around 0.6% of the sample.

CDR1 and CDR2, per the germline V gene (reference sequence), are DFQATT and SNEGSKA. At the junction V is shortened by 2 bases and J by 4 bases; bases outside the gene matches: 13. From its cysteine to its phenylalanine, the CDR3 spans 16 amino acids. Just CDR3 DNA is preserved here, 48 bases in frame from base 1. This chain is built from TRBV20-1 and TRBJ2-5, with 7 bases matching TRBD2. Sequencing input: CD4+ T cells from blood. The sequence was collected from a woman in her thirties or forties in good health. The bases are TGCAGTGCTAGATGGTACCGCGGGAGAGGCGGAGAGACCCAGTACTTC. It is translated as CSARWYRGRGGETQYF.